This T cell receptor (beta chain) was sequenced during a study of PD-1 blockade in classical Hodgkin lymphoma. Overall study results and limits: Baseline diversity was lower in partial responders and progressors than complete responders. The study found that TCR diversity rose significantly by C4D1 in CD4+ but not CD8+ cells. Exclusion was applied to patients who started nivolumab under 1 year after ASCT.

The assay was immunoSEQ multiplex PCR, and TCRdb's table has in-frame clones only and misses some. The table includes almost 85,000 clones, approximately 91% detected once. This CDR3 comprises 15 residues. J lost 2 bases, V lost 9 bases, and 6 bases had no gene match. Germline CDR1 is MNHEY and CDR2 is SMNVEV (reference sequence). All the patients suffered relapse after autologous stem cell transplantation, and brentuximab vedotin exposure differed. About this clone itself: Its antigen remains unknown.

The sequencing here drew on peripheral blood mononuclear cells (PBMCs), taken at baseline. The V call is TRBV27, the J call TRBJ1-6; TRBD1 agrees at 8 bases. The sequence came from a human donor with classical Hodgkin lymphoma. The CDR3 region has the DNA TGTGCCAGTGCCTGGACAGGGACCTATAATTCACCCCTCCACTTT. Encoded protein: CASAWTGTYNSPLHF.